Listed here are 13 T cell receptor beta chains from one sample, sequenced in a study of shared clonotypes between healthy human individuals. Libraries were prepared by immunoSEQ multiplex PCR; TCRdb keeps only in-frame clonotypes and omits some of them. The table has around 2.5 million clones, over 85% seen once. Specimen: naive CD4+ T cells from PBMCs. Subset given: CD45RA+ positively selected. Source of these receptors: a man aged 18-30 years in good health. Some clones in this sample may be carry-over from other donors' samples.

Concerning this clone itself: Other DNA sequences in this sample translate to the same CDR3. This chain uses TRBV9 with TRBJ2-7; 12 bases are shared with TRBD2. Germline V gene lookup returns CDR1 SGDLS and CDR2 YYNGEE. The CDR3 totals 14 residues. V shed 3 bases, J shed 4 bases, and the junction held 2 bases outside the gene matches. CDR3 region: CASSAGLAGYEQYF. Here the CDR3 DNA reads TGTGCCAGCAGCGCGGGACTAGCGGGTTACGAGCAGTACTTC.

The chain recombines TRBV29-1 with TRBJ2-7, with 8 bases identical to TRBD1. Germline lookup yields CDR1 SQVTM and CDR2 ANQGSEA. With V trimmed by 7 bases and J by 3 bases, 20 bases remained unmatched. CDR3 length: 17 amino acids. The CDR3 nucleotides are TGCAGCGCCAAGGACAGGGAAGGGTTCGGTGGGGTCTACGAGCAGTACTTC. Amino acids: CSAKDREGFGGVYEQYF.

A remark on this clone: Other DNA sequences in the same sample also yield this CDR3. V gene TRBV18 combines with J gene TRBJ1-3; D unclear. The CDR3 spans 15 residues. V was clipped by 2 bases and J by 0 bases, with 8 bases between them. Per germline, CDR1 KGHSH and CDR2 LQKENI. CDR3 protein: CASSPLTVSGNTIYF. The DNA of the CDR3 is TGTGCCAGCTCACCATTAACAGTCTCTGGAAACACCATATATTTT.

The rearrangement links TRBV30 to TRBJ2-7; 12 nucleotides agree with TRBD2. V gave up 3 bases and J gave up 4 bases; unmatched junction bases: 4. CDR3 length: 14 residues. Germline V gene lookup returns CDR1 GTSNPN and CDR2 SVGIG (reference sequence). This CDR3 is CAWRTSGSIYEQYF. CDR3 in DNA: TGTGCCTGGAGGACTAGCGGGAGTATATACGAGCAGTACTTC.

The genes are TRBV6-1 and TRBJ1-5, with a weak D call TRBD1 (5 bases). Germline V gives CDR1 MNHNS, CDR2 SASEGT. V was trimmed by 4 bases and J by 4 bases, leaving 11 bases between them. The CDR3 has 14 amino acids. Here the CDR3 reads CASSVRQQNQPQHF. The DNA for the CDR3 is TGTGCCAGCAGTGTGAGACAGCAGAATCAGCCCCAGCATTTT.

The J gene is TRBJ1-2, the V gene TRBV18, with TRBD1 identical over 7 bases. Germline CDR1 KGHSH, CDR2 LQKENI. The ends lost 5 bases at V and 6 bases at J; junction bases unmatched: 6. The CDR3 runs to 13 residues. Here the CDR3 DNA reads TGTGCCAGCTCAGCCTCGGGACAGAATGGCTACACCTTC. Its translation: CASSASGQNGYTF.

This rearrangement joins TRBV6-1 to TRBJ1-3; D is unclear. Per the germline V gene, CDR1 is MNHNS and CDR2 is SASEGT. Trimming took off 9 bases at V and 4 bases at J, with 13 bases between the two ends. This CDR3 contains 13 residues. CDR3 in DNA: TGTGCCAGTAAACTGGGTCAGGGAAACACCATATATTTT. Amino acid sequence: CASKLGQGNTIYF.

The chain joins TRBV2 to TRBJ2-5; D gene uncertain. Germline V gives CDR1 SNHLY, CDR2 FYNNEI. Deletions cut 2 bases from V and 8 bases from J, with 15 bases between. The length of the CDR3 is 14 residues. Written as DNA, the CDR3 is TGTGCCAGCAGTGAACGCATGATTCGGACCACCCAGTACTTC. Translation gives CASSERMIRTTQYF.

The chain is built from TRBV1 and TRBJ2-7; the table's D gene call, TRBD1, was not cross checked with the DNA. TRBV1 has pseudogene status. The CDR3 is 17 residues long. The CDR3 nucleotides are TGCACCAGCAGCCAAGATCGGAGGGGGCATCCTTCCTACGAGCAGTACTTC. Translation: CTSSQDRRGHPSYEQYF.

This rearrangement joins TRBV7-9 to TRBJ2-2, with D unclear. Germline CDR1 is SEHNR and CDR2 is FQNEAQ (reference sequence). CDR3 size: 17 residues. V dropped 1 base and J dropped 2 bases, with 14 bases sitting between them. The CDR3 nucleotides are TGTGCCAGCAGCTTAGGTGCCCGACGGCCCAACACCGGGGAGCTGTTTTTT. Translating gives CASSLGARRPNTGELFF.

This clone was found a few times. The chain employs TRBV10-3 and TRBJ1-5; no definite D call. V lost 2 bases to trimming and J lost 3 bases, with 14 bases between them. The CDR3 spans 16 residues. Germline V gene sequence: CDR1 ENHRY, CDR2 SYGVKD. DNA of the CDR3: TGTGCCATCAGTGAGGCCCGGGGAGATTTCAATCAGCCCCAGCATTTT. Amino acids: CAISEARGDFNQPQHF.

The chain combines TRBV27 with TRBJ2-3; D perhaps matches TRBD1 (6 bases). The germline V gene encodes CDR1 MNHEY and CDR2 SMNVEV (reference sequence). V dropped 1 base and J dropped 6 bases, with 17 bases sitting between them. This CDR3 comprises 16 residues. The CDR3 nucleotides read TGTGCCAGCAGTTTATTTTGGGGGCTCACCACGGATACGCAGTATTTT. This encodes CASSLFWGLTTDTQYF.

V usage is TRBV19 and J usage is TRBJ2-1, with no clear D. CDR3 length equals 12 residues. V dropped 8 bases and J dropped 10 bases, with 15 bases sitting between them. Germline V CDR1 and CDR2: LNHDA, SQIVND (reference sequence). The DNA of the CDR3 is TGTGCCAGTGTCAGCGCCCTAGGAGAGCAGTTCTTC. Translated: CASVSALGEQFF.